The rows below give T cell receptor beta chains drawn from one sample of a study of CD8 T cells in ankylosing spondylitis. One entry per CDR3 protein, called by TCRdb with MiXCR from the 5' RACE reads. Among under 250,000 distinct CDR3 sequences listed, roughly 26% were seen once. Input material: blood, either unsorted or a sorted T cell fraction (not recorded which). These receptor sequences come from a male donor with ankylosing spondylitis or in good health (not recorded which). Both conserved end residues are part of each CDR3.

TRBV6-5	TRBJ1-2	CASSYGAGGAYGYTF
TRBV4-1	TRBJ2-3	CASSQDAPQGATDTQYF
TRBV29-1	TRBJ2-2	CSVSPGGGRVNTGELFF
TRBV2	TRBJ1-4	CASSDLPGHTATNEKLFF
TRBV16	TRBJ2-7	CASSQSNYEQYF
TRBV7-6	TRBJ2-5	CASSTPEPSKAQYF
TRBV5-1	TRBJ2-1	CASSLVAGVEQFF
TRBV11-2	TRBJ2-2	CASSFGTANTGELFF
TRBV10-3	TRBJ1-3	CAISEPGEPSSGNTIYF
TRBV5-1	TRBJ1-2	CASSGTGVPGYTF
TRBV20-1	TRBJ2-5	CSARTSSGRAKTETQYF
TRBV7-2	TRBJ1-1	CASSLVPGKTEAFF
TRBV5-1	TRBJ2-3	CASSRTGDSADTQYF
TRBV19	TRBJ2-1	CASSIDPPGSGRRRNEQFF
TRBV7-9	TRBJ2-7	CASSLASLGGESEQYF
TRBV30	TRBJ1-6	CAWSVASSPLHF
TRBV12-3/TRBV12-4	TRBJ1-6	CASSDRGPLHF
TRBV28	TRBJ1-2	CASSPGTLRHYGYTF
TRBV5-1	TRBJ2-1	CASETGTSGSENEQFF
TRBV12-3/TRBV12-4	TRBJ2-5	CASTTTGGLGETQYF
TRBV12-3/TRBV12-4	TRBJ1-1	CASSREDGYTEAFF
TRBV6-5	TRBJ2-7	CASSYGRGREQYEQYF
TRBV5-6	TRBJ2-1	CASSLHGRAGEQFF
TRBV28	TRBJ2-1	CASSLAGNNNKQFF
TRBV10-3	TRBJ2-1	CAISVKTSGYNEQFF
TRBV5-1	TRBJ2-2	CASSFLDTGELFF
TRBV6-1	TRBJ2-4	CASSPRTGRHIQYF
TRBV15	TRBJ1-6	CATSDRRGSPLHF
TRBV10-3	TRBJ2-7	CAISESTTGKPYEQYF
TRBV20-1	TRBJ2-5	CSARDLERGLKTQYF
TRBV20-1	TRBJ1-1	CSARDQGYTEAFF
TRBV12-3/TRBV12-4	TRBJ2-1	CASSTGSGSYNEQFF
TRBV20-1	TRBJ2-1	CSARAPAGAPNEQFF
TRBV24-1	TRBJ2-1	CATSDTLTGLEFF
TRBV12-3/TRBV12-4	TRBJ2-1	CASSLGSGSFSEQFF
TRBV20-1	TRBJ2-3	CSAQLAGRTDTQYF
TRBV14	TRBJ1-1	CASSRDSKWNTEAFF
TRBV12-3/TRBV12-4	TRBJ2-5	CASSLNRGGERETQYF
TRBV20-1	TRBJ2-2	CSAIAGGLSTGELFF
TRBV12-3/TRBV12-4	TRBJ2-7	CASSSRGTGSYEQYF
TRBV5-1	TRBJ1-4	CASSRDRTNEKLFF
TRBV20-1	TRBJ2-5	CSARGTSGRDQETQYF
TRBV20-1	TRBJ1-1	CSGLRAGTEAFF
TRBV5-1	TRBJ1-2	CASSLAGVGNYGYTF
TRBV2	TRBJ2-2	CASRLDPSGSGTGELFF
TRBV7-9	TRBJ2-7	CASSLGTAGSLEQYF
TRBV6-5	TRBJ2-7	CASSYLYEQYF
TRBV2	TRBJ2-7	CASSARGYEQYF
TRBV18	TRBJ2-5	CASSPGTGQETQYF
TRBV4-1	TRBJ2-5	CASSQAPGQTQETQYF
TRBV29-1	TRBJ2-3	CSLEADTQYF
TRBV20-1	TRBJ2-3	CSARDRVLEDTQYF
TRBV5-1	TRBJ2-3	CASSLVAKDTQYF
TRBV20-1	TRBJ2-3	CSASSSGRMDTQYF
TRBV5-1	TRBJ1-1	CASSSGQTMNTEAFF